Each of the 19 T cell receptor beta chains below was sequenced from the same sample in a study of graft-versus-host responses after intestinal transplantation. These TCRs are of unknown antigen specificity. Generated by immunoSEQ multiplex PCR, the TCRdb table keeps only in-frame clones and is missing some. The table lists 110,000 to 150,000 clones, 80% to 95% of them singletons, with around 0.19% in the top ten. Sequencing used unstimulated CD4+ T cells sorted from spleen or lymph node cells, obtained before intestinal transplant. These TCRs come from a human donor who received an intestinal transplant.

CDR3 in amino acids: CASSLLGRGAEKLFF. The CDR3 DNA sequence: TGTGCCAGCTCCCTACTTGGCAGGGGGGCAGAAAAACTGTTTTTT. This chain uses TRBV18 with TRBJ1-4, with TRBD1 identical over 7 bases. The CDR3 covers 15 residues. Germline CDR1 and CDR2: KGHSH and LQKENI. J lost 8 bases, V lost 6 bases, and 12 bases had no gene match.

V and J are TRBV7-2 and TRBJ2-7; no clear D gene. The CDR3 is made up of 14 amino acids. Germline assignment: CDR1 SGHTA and CDR2 FQGNSA. V gave up 4 bases and J gave up 2 bases, with 12 bases separating them. CDR3 sequence reads: CASSSTVFPYEQYF. CDR3 nucleotides: TGTGCCAGCAGCTCCACGGTTTTTCCCTACGAGCAGTACTTC.

The rearrangement uses TRBV12-5 and TRBJ2-1, with 9 bases that match TRBD2. Germline loops: CDR1 LGHNT, CDR2 FRNRAP. The CDR3 length is 15 residues. The J segment lost 4 bases and the V segment lost 5 bases, leaving 6 bases of the junction unmatched. The CDR3 DNA is TGTGCTAGTGGTCGAAGCGGGAGGTCTTACAATGAGCAGTTCTTC. It is translated as CASGRSGRSYNEQFF. The full variable domain, completed using reference TRBV12-5 and TRBJ2-1, is DARVTQTPRHKVTEMGQEVTMRCQPILGHNTVFWYRQTMMQGLELLAYFRNRAPLDDSGMPKDRFSAEMPDATLATLKIQPSEPRDSAVYFCASGRSGRSYNEQFFGPGTRLTVL.

The CDR3 spells CASSDTGGVDTEAFF. The CDR3, as DNA: TGTGCCAGCAGTGACACAGGGGGCGTGGACACTGAAGCTTTCTTT. J is TRBJ1-1 and V is TRBV6-1; TRBD1 matches 9 bases. J was trimmed by 3 bases and V by 3 bases; bases with no gene match: 5. This CDR3 spans 15 amino acids. The germline V gene encodes CDR1 MNHNS and CDR2 SASEGT.

The V gene is TRBV30, the J gene TRBJ1-1, with D unresolved. V was shortened by 5 bases and J by 3 bases, with 7 bases between the two germline ends. Germline V CDR1 and CDR2: GTSNPN, SVGIG (reference sequence). The length of the CDR3 is 11 residues. The CDR3 loop is CAWRLYTEAFF. In nucleotides, the CDR3 is TGTGCCTGGCGACTTTACACTGAAGCTTTCTTT.

The V gene is TRBV6-5, the J gene TRBJ1-5; D perhaps matches TRBD1 (5 bases). The germline V gene has CDR1 MNHEY and CDR2 SVGAGI. The V end was cut by 4 bases, the J end by 5 bases, with 9 bases between. The CDR3 runs to 13 residues. The CDR3 protein is CASSWGRDQPQHF. CDR3 in DNA: TGTGCCAGCAGTTGGGGACGTGATCAGCCCCAGCATTTT.

The rearrangement links TRBV6-6 to TRBJ1-6; 8 bases are a match to TRBD1. CDR3 length equals 12 residues. Germline CDR1 MNHNY, CDR2 SVGAGI (reference sequence). The J segment lost 14 bases and the V segment lost 7 bases, leaving 7 bases of the junction unmatched. Here the CDR3 DNA reads TGTGCCAGCACCGCGACAGGGGAGGCCCTCCACTTT. Encoded protein: CASTATGEALHF.

V is TRBV23-1 and J is TRBJ1-1; D is uncertain. TRBV23-1 is labeled an ORF, and its function is uncertain. With 4 bases removed from V and 8 bases from J, the gap between germline ends came to 20 bases. The CDR3 covers 15 residues. The CDR3 nucleotides read TGCGCCAGCAGTCCCCCCGAGGGCGACGGTGGGGAAGCTTTCTTT. This gives the protein CASSPPEGDGGEAFF.

The chain couples TRBV12-5 to TRBJ2-1, with 11 bases identical to TRBD2. The CDR3 contains 17 residues. Looked up from germline, CDR1 is LGHNT and CDR2 is FRNRAP. V dropped 0 bases and J dropped 7; count of bases not matched to a gene: 8. The CDR3 reads CASGLVQIAGGHNEQFF. CDR3 nucleotides: TGTGCTAGTGGTTTGGTACAAATAGCGGGAGGGCATAATGAGCAGTTCTTC. The whole variable domain, remainder taken from reference TRBV12-5 and TRBJ2-1, is DARVTQTPRHKVTEMGQEVTMRCQPILGHNTVFWYRQTMMQGLELLAYFRNRAPLDDSGMPKDRFSAEMPDATLATLKIQPSEPRDSAVYFCASGLVQIAGGHNEQFFGPGTRLTVL.

CDR3 loop: CASSQADEAGKGYTF. DNA of the CDR3: TGTGCCAGCAGCCAAGCTGACGAGGCGGGCAAGGGCTACACCTTC. The chain combines TRBV4-2 with TRBJ1-2, with unresolved D. CDR3 length equals 15 residues. V was pared by 1 base and J by 8 bases, with 17 bases between. Germline-derived CDR1 and CDR2 are LGHNA and YNFKEQ.

CDR3 DNA: TGTGCCAGCAGCTTGGCAGCATCTAACTATGGCTACACCTTC. Amino acids: CASSLAASNYGYTF. The rearrangement uses TRBV5-6 and TRBJ1-2, with D unclear. Per the germline V gene, CDR1 is SGHDT and CDR2 is YYEEEE. The CDR3 length is 14 residues. V was cut by 0 bases and J by 0 bases, with 6 bases left in between.

CDR3 sequence (DNA): TGTGCCTGGAGGGACAGGGGATCCTATGGCTACACCTTC. Encoded protein: CAWRDRGSYGYTF. The chain uses TRBV30 and TRBJ1-2; 9 bases match TRBD1. CDR3 size: 13 residues. Germline values: CDR1 GTSNPN, CDR2 SVGIG (reference sequence). V shed 3 bases, J shed 4 bases, and the junction held 3 bases outside the gene matches.

V is TRBV4-1 and J is TRBJ2-5; 10 positions match TRBD2. The assigned J gene may be wrong: the sequence end matches TRBJ2-7 better. The CDR3 length is 16 residues. CDR1 and CDR2 (germline): MGHRA, YSYEKL. This CDR3 reads CASSQEWLAGVHEQYF. Here the CDR3 DNA reads TGCGCCAGCAGCCAGGAGTGGCTAGCGGGAGTCCACGAGCAGTACTTC.

The chain couples TRBV6-5 to TRBJ2-1; D ambiguous. The CDR3 has 12 amino acids. Trimming left V 7 bases short and J 8 bases short, with 12 bases between. Germline CDR1 MNHEY, CDR2 SVGAGI. CDR3 sequence (DNA): TGTGCCAGCAATGACGGTCATCATGAGCAGTTCTTC. Its protein product is CASNDGHHEQFF.

The V call is TRBV9, the J call TRBJ2-6; D is ambiguous. Trimming took 1 base from V and 0 from J, leaving 5 bases between them. This CDR3 region has 15 residues. The germline V gene has CDR1 SGDLS and CDR2 YYNGEE. The CDR3 loop is CASSVFDSGANVLTF. The CDR3 DNA follows: TGTGCCAGCAGCGTATTTGACTCTGGGGCCAACGTCCTGACTTTC.

The genes are TRBV19 and TRBJ1-5; maybe TRBD1 (5 bases). Trimming removed 3 bases at V and 0 bases at J, with 9 bases between. This CDR3 contains 15 residues. CDR1 is LNHDA and CDR2 is SQIVND in the germline V gene (reference sequence). CDR3: CASSMGPNSNQPQHF. CDR3 nucleotides: TGTGCCAGTAGTATGGGGCCGAATAGCAATCAGCCCCAGCATTTT.

The gene calls are TRBV14 and TRBJ1-4; 11 positions match TRBD1. Germline assignment: CDR1 SGHDN and CDR2 FVKESK. V gave up 4 bases and J gave up 8 bases; unmatched junction bases: 6. This CDR3 is built from 15 residues. Here the CDR3 reads CASSLGQGAREKLFF. The DNA of the CDR3 is TGTGCCAGCAGCCTCGGACAGGGGGCGCGAGAAAAACTGTTTTTT. Supplemented by reference TRBV14 and TRBJ1-4, the full variable domain reads EAGVTQFPSHSVIEKGQTVTLRCDPISGHDNLYWYRRVMGKEIKFLLHFVKESKQDESGMPNNRFLAERTGGTYSTLKVQPAELEDSGVYFCASSLGQGAREKLFFGSGTQLSVL.

Turning to this clone: The sample has other DNA sequences that encode this CDR3 too. The gene calls are TRBV11-2 and TRBJ2-7; D unclear. Germline CDR1 reads SGHAT; CDR2 reads FQNNGV. The CDR3 runs to 14 residues. V lost 1 base and J lost 3, with 10 bases in between. The CDR3 protein is CASSLAGADYEQYF. CDR3 coding DNA: TGTGCCAGCAGCTTAGCGGGCGCGGACTACGAGCAGTACTTC.

The chain employs TRBV10-3 and TRBJ1-6, with D perhaps TRBD1 (6 bases). V dropped 6 bases and J dropped 7 bases, with 10 bases sitting between them. Germline V lookup: CDR1 ENHRY, CDR2 SYGVKD. The CDR3 length is 13 residues. CDR3 residues: CAIRDSGNSPLHF. The CDR3 DNA follows: TGTGCCATCAGGGACAGCGGGAATTCACCCCTCCACTTT.